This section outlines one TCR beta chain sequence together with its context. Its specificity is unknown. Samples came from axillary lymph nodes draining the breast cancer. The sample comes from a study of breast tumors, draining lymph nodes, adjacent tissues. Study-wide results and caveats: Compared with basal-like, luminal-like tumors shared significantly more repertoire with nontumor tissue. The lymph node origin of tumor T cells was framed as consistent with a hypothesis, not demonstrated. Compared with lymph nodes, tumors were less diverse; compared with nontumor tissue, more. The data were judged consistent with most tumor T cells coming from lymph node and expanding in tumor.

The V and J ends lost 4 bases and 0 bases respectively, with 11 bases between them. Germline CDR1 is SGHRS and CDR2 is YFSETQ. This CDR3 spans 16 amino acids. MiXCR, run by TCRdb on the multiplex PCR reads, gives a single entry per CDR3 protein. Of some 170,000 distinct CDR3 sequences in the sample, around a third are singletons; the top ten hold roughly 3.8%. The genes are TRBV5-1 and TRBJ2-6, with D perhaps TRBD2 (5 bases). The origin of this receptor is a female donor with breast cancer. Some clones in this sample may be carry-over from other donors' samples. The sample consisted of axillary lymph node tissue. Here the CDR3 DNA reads TGCGCCAGCAGCCCTAGCCGTTTCTCTGGGGCCAACGTCCTGACTTTC. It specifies CASSPSRFSGANVLTF. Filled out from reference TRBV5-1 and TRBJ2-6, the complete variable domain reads KAGVTQTPRYLIKTRGQQVTLSCSPISGHRSVSWYQQTPGQGLQFLFEYFSETQRNKGNFPGRFSGRQFSNSRSEMNVSTLELGDSALYLCASSPSRFSGANVLTFGAGSRLTVL.